What follows are 26 T cell receptor beta chains derived from one specimen sequenced in a study of Ad26.COV2.S vaccination and SARS-CoV-2 variants. Sequencing used immunoSEQ multiplex PCR; TCRdb keeps in-frame clones, though not all of them. The sample shows roughly 700,000 clones, 70% to 90% of them seen only once. Treatment here: 15 to 20 received Ad26.COV2.S at low or high dose, single or two shots; 5 received placebo; per-sample allocation not given. Collection of the samples took place on day 63 after the first injection of vaccine or placebo. The starting material was peripheral blood, obtained in a trial of Ad26.COV2.S vaccine versus placebo. Receptors originate from a person aged 18-65 years who received the Ad26.COV2.S COVID-19 vaccine or a placebo.

The chain combines TRBV18 with TRBJ2-7, with TRBD2 as a possible D gene (7 bases). This CDR3 comprises 15 residues. With 4 bases removed from V and 1 base from J, the gap between germline ends came to 14 bases. The germline V gene has CDR1 KGHSH and CDR2 LQKENI. CDR3 sequence (DNA): TGTGCCAGCTCACGCGGCGGGGGCCAATCCTACGAGCAGTACTTC. It codes for CASSRGGGQSYEQYF.

The chain uses TRBV20-1 and TRBJ2-1; D may be TRBD1 or TRBD2 (6 bases each). The CDR3 length is 14 residues. Trimming removed 3 bases at V and 3 bases at J, with 12 bases between. Germline-derived CDR1 and CDR2 are DFQATT and SNEGSKA (reference sequence). CDR3 protein: CSASFGGHYNEQFF. The CDR3 DNA reads as TGCAGTGCTAGTTTCGGGGGCCACTACAATGAGCAGTTCTTC.

Points on this clone: The same CDR3 is also encoded by other DNA sequences in this sample. This sequence joins TRBV19 and TRBJ2-7, with a tentative D call TRBD1 (6 bases). This CDR3 is 12 amino acids long. Trimming left V 4 bases short and J 4 bases short, with 8 bases between. Germline-derived CDR1 and CDR2 are LNHDA and SQIVND (reference sequence). CDR3 region: CASSSTGYEQYF. The CDR3 region has the DNA TGTGCCAGTAGTAGTACAGGGTACGAGCAGTACTTC.

V and J are TRBV24-1 and TRBJ1-5, with TRBD1 as a possible D gene (5 bases). Trimming pared 4 bases from V and 5 bases from J, leaving 14 bases between. The CDR3 extends over 15 amino acids. In germline, CDR1 is KGHDR, CDR2 SFDVKD. CDR3 amino acids: CATSDQQGGDQPQHF. For the CDR3, the DNA is TGTGCCACCAGTGACCAGCAGGGAGGAGATCAGCCCCAGCATTTT.

The chain has TRBV7-2 and TRBJ2-7; unclear D gene. This CDR3 comprises 14 residues. Per the germline V gene, CDR1 is SGHTA and CDR2 is FQGNSA. Trimming cost V 5 bases and J 8 bases, with 19 bases left between them. CDR3 DNA: TGTGCCAGCAGCCCCCAAGGAAGGGATGTCAAGCAGTACTTC. As protein: CASSPQGRDVKQYF. Together with reference TRBV7-2 and TRBJ2-7, the CDR3 gives the full variable domain: GAGVSQSPSNKVTEKGKDVELRCDPISGHTALYWYRQSLGQGLEFLIYFQGNSAPDKSGLPSDRFSAERTGGSVSTLTIQRTQQEDSAVYLCASSPQGRDVKQYFGPGTRLTVT.

The rearrangement joins TRBV24-1 to TRBJ1-2; maybe TRBD1 (5 bases). Germline V CDR1 and CDR2: KGHDR, SFDVKD. This CDR3 contains 11 residues. Trimming took 4 bases from V and 8 from J, leaving 7 bases between them. The CDR3 DNA follows: TGTGCCACCAGTGACTGGGGGGGCTACACCTTC. As protein: CATSDWGGYTF.

The chain couples TRBV5-4 to TRBJ1-3, with 7 positions matching TRBD1. This CDR3 has 14 amino acids. Germline V gives CDR1 SGHNT, CDR2 YYREEE (reference sequence). Trimming cost V 1 base and J 2 bases; bases outside gene matches: 0. CDR3 sequence reads: CASSLTGAGNTIYF. The CDR3 nucleotides read TGTGCCAGCAGCTTGACAGGGGCTGGAAACACCATATATTTT.

The chain is built from TRBV5-1 and TRBJ1-1; D not resolved. The germline V gene has CDR1 SGHRS and CDR2 YFSETQ. The germline V and J ends were trimmed by 4 bases and 5 bases, with 15 bases remaining between them. This CDR3 has 14 residues. In nucleotides, the CDR3 is TGCGCCAGCAGCGCACGAGGGAGGTGGACTGAAGCTTTCTTT. Translating it yields CASSARGRWTEAFF.

The chain has TRBV7-2 and TRBJ1-6; 7 bases fit TRBD1. Germline-derived CDR1 and CDR2 are SGHTA and FQGNSA. The CDR3 extends over 17 amino acids. The V segment lost 5 bases and the J segment 4 bases; nucleotides outside the gene matches: 11. The CDR3 spells CASSRPRQGAYNSPLHF. The CDR3 DNA reads TGTGCCAGCAGCCGCCCCCGACAGGGCGCATATAATTCACCCCTCCACTTT. The whole variable domain, filled in from reference TRBV7-2 and TRBJ1-6, reads GAGVSQSPSNKVTEKGKDVELRCDPISGHTALYWYRQSLGQGLEFLIYFQGNSAPDKSGLPSDRFSAERTGGSVSTLTIQRTQQEDSAVYLCASSRPRQGAYNSPLHFGNGTRLTVT.

The gene calls are TRBV18 and TRBJ1-3, with a weak D call TRBD1 (5 bases). Germline CDR1 KGHSH, CDR2 LQKENI. Trimming cost V 2 bases and J 4 bases, with 12 bases left between them. This CDR3 has 15 residues. The CDR3 DNA sequence: TGTGCCAGCTCACCAACGACACGGGGCGGAAACACCATATATTTT. Protein product: CASSPTTRGGNTIYF.

The rearrangement uses TRBV5-6 and TRBJ2-7, with 8 bases aligning to TRBD1. The CDR3 length is 12 residues. J gave up 5 bases and V 6 bases, and 4 bases lay outside the gene matches. Germline V gene sequence: CDR1 SGHDT, CDR2 YYEEEE. Here the CDR3 DNA reads TGTGCCAGCAATACAGGGGGACACGAGCAGTACTTC. It specifies CASNTGGHEQYF.

The chain combines TRBV19 with TRBJ2-7, with 12 bases aligning to TRBD2. This CDR3 comprises 16 residues. The V segment lost 4 bases and the J segment 4 bases; nucleotides outside the gene matches: 8. Germline CDR1 reads LNHDA; CDR2 reads SQIVND (reference sequence). The CDR3 loop is CASSTQTSGRLYEQYF. CDR3 DNA: TGTGCCAGTAGTACCCAGACTAGCGGGAGATTATACGAGCAGTACTTC.

This sequence joins TRBV5-6 and TRBJ2-1; D remains ambiguous. The length of the CDR3 is 14 residues. In germline, CDR1 is SGHDT, CDR2 YYEEEE. V was shortened by 1 base and J by 10 bases, with 15 bases between the two germline ends. The CDR3 reads CASSLWGIIREQFF. In nucleotides, the CDR3 is TGTGCCAGCAGCTTGTGGGGTATAATAAGAGAGCAGTTCTTC.

This clone was observed once. The chain recombines TRBV5-1 with TRBJ2-7; the D is unclear. Trimming removed 4 bases at V and 4 bases at J, with 9 bases between. The length of the CDR3 is 12 residues. Germline V gene data show CDR1 as SGHRS and CDR2 as YFSETQ. DNA of the CDR3: TGCGCCAGCAGCCCCACCTCTTACGAGCAGTACTTC. Translation gives CASSPTSYEQYF.

The V call is TRBV7-9, the J call TRBJ2-7; D is uncertain. This CDR3 contains 14 residues. Germline loops: CDR1 SEHNR, CDR2 FQNEAQ (reference sequence). V lost 1 base to trimming and J lost 5 bases, with 12 bases between them. CDR3 amino acids: CASSLGDKGHEQYF. CDR3 DNA sequence: TGTGCCAGCAGCTTAGGAGACAAGGGCCACGAGCAGTACTTC.

The gene calls are TRBV6-4 and TRBJ2-6, with a weak D call TRBD2 (5 bases). The length of the CDR3 is 15 residues. Germline CDR1 MRHNA, CDR2 SNTAGT. V was shortened by 3 bases and J by 4 bases, with 10 bases between the two germline ends. CDR3 in amino acids: CASSESGTGANVLTF. CDR3 DNA: TGTGCCAGCAGTGAATCGGGAACAGGGGCCAACGTCCTGACTTTC.

This chain joins TRBV2 and TRBJ1-3; D is undetermined. Germline assignment: CDR1 SNHLY and CDR2 FYNNEI. This CDR3 region has 15 residues. V dropped 1 base and J dropped 1 base, with 8 bases sitting between them. This CDR3 reads CASSEGVKSGNTIYF. Here the CDR3 DNA reads TGTGCCAGCAGTGAAGGGGTAAAGTCTGGAAACACCATATATTTT.

As DNA, the CDR3 is TGTGCCAGCAGGGACGACAGGGGCTCTGGAAACACCATATATTTT. It codes for CASRDDRGSGNTIYF. V is TRBV2 and J is TRBJ1-3; 8 bases are a match to TRBD1. Germline CDR1 reads SNHLY; CDR2 reads FYNNEI. With V trimmed by 6 bases and J by 0 bases, 4 bases remained unmatched. The CDR3 is made up of 15 amino acids.

The CDR3 DNA sequence: TGTGCCAGCAGTCTCCGAGGGGCCGCCGAGCAGTACTTC. This translates into CASSLRGAAEQYF. The V call is TRBV27, the J call TRBJ2-7; the D call may be TRBD1 or TRBD2 (5 bases each). Trimming stripped 5 bases from V and 6 bases from J, with 14 bases between. Germline loops: CDR1 MNHEY, CDR2 SMNVEV (reference sequence). The CDR3 is made up of 13 amino acids.

The rearrangement links TRBV13 to TRBJ2-5, with 7 bases identical to TRBD2. Germline trimming cut 1 base from V and 5 bases from J; bases unmatched to any gene: 10. The germline gives CDR1 PRHDT, CDR2 FYEKMQ (reference sequence). This CDR3 contains 16 residues. The CDR3 sequence: CASSLEASGRGETQYF. The DNA for the CDR3 is TGTGCCAGCAGCTTAGAGGCTAGCGGTCGAGGGGAGACCCAGTACTTC.

The J gene is TRBJ2-1, the V gene TRBV4-3; TRBD1 is a possible D gene (5 bases). The CDR3 is made up of 15 amino acids. Germline CDR1 reads LGHNA; CDR2 reads YSLEER. The V end was cut by 0 bases, the J end by 6 bases, with 12 bases between. As DNA, the CDR3 is TGCGCCAGCAGCCAAGAAGTCGGACATATCAATGAGCAGTTCTTC. Amino acids: CASSQEVGHINEQFF.

V and J are TRBV29-1 and TRBJ1-1; perhaps TRBD1 as D (5 bases). The CDR3 runs to 14 residues. V lost 7 bases to trimming and J lost 4 bases, with 19 bases between them. Germline V gene lookup returns CDR1 SQVTM and CDR2 ANQGSEA. DNA of the CDR3: TGCAGCGCTGGGGAGCCAGGGACCCTCACTGAAGCTTTCTTT. Amino acids: CSAGEPGTLTEAFF.

The table lists this clone with a count of one. The chain couples TRBV24-1 to TRBJ1-2, with a weak D call TRBD1 (5 bases). This CDR3 region has 17 residues. V dropped 3 bases and J dropped 5 bases, with 21 bases sitting between them. Per the germline V gene, CDR1 is KGHDR and CDR2 is SFDVKD. The CDR3 DNA reads TGTGCCACCAGTGATGCTGCGGGCAGGGAAGATGTTTATGGCTACACCTTC. It encodes CATSDAAGREDVYGYTF.

The chain combines TRBV9 with TRBJ1-4; D is perhaps TRBD1 (5 bases). Trimming cost V 0 bases and J 4 bases, with 7 bases left between them. This CDR3 is 14 amino acids long. Germline CDR1 is SGDLS and CDR2 is YYNGEE. The CDR3 region has the DNA TGTGCCAGCAGCGTAGGACAGTTTAATGAAAAACTGTTTTTT. Translating it yields CASSVGQFNEKLFF.

This clone has just one count. The chain combines TRBV18 with TRBJ1-1; 8 nucleotides align to TRBD1. CDR3 size: 16 residues. Germline V gives CDR1 KGHSH, CDR2 LQKENI. With 5 bases clipped from V and 0 bases from J, the junction kept 8 bases outside the gene matches. The chain's CDR3 is CASSTGTGAMNTEAFF. The DNA of the CDR3 is TGTGCCAGCTCAACCGGGACAGGAGCTATGAACACTGAAGCTTTCTTT.

The V and J genes are TRBV30 and TRBJ1-2; TRBD1 might be the D (5 bases). V dropped 5 bases and J dropped 8 bases, with 21 bases sitting between them. The CDR3 sequence is 14 residues long. The V gene's germline CDR1 is GTSNPN and CDR2 SVGIG (reference sequence). CDR3 coding DNA: TGTGCCTGGTCCCCGGTGCTGGGGGTAGGAGGCTACACCTTC. This sequence encodes CAWSPVLGVGGYTF.